A single count supports the clone carrying this T cell receptor beta chain. Its antigen remains unidentified. The source of the sample is a study of cytomegalovirus exposure and HLA in healthy donors. Study observations and caveats: An analysis done earlier found most TCR beta V segments productive about 87% or about 30% of the time. Within a later analysis, the majority of CMV-associated TCR beta chains appeared HLA-restricted.

The PCR had 60 Vbeta and 13 Jbeta primers. Profiling relied on immunoSEQ multiplex PCR, and the TCRdb table lists in-frame clones only, not all of them. The table shows approximately 120,000 clones, with about 81% occurring only once. The CDR3 extends over 16 amino acids. The V segment lost 5 bases and the J segment 3 bases; nucleotides outside the gene matches: 5. Germline CDR1 is SEHNR and CDR2 is FQNEAQ (reference sequence). This clonotype was sampled from a woman aged 25 to 45 in good health and CMV-seronegative. Sequenced sample: PBMCs. The chain has TRBV7-9 and TRBJ2-3; 13 bases align to TRBD2. CDR3 DNA: TGTGCCAGCAGCCTCACTAGCGGGAGGGCGACAGATACGCAGTATTTT. Protein product: CASSLTSGRATDTQYF.